This TCR beta chain was captured in a study of control samples from healthy donors and cancer patients. V trimming: 6 bases; J trimming: 4 bases; junction bases outside the gene matches: 7. The CDR3 covers 15 residues. From germline, CDR1 is MNHEY and CDR2 SVGAGI. Sequencing was performed with immunoSEQ multiplex PCR; in TCRdb, only in-frame clones are kept and a portion is missing. The sample includes 90,000 to 100,000 clones, approximately 78% of them seen just once. V and J are TRBV6-5 and TRBJ1-2; 11 bases align to TRBD1. Input material: blood. This sequence was found in a man aged 55 to 70 in good health. The CDR3 loop is CASREGQGGGYGYTF. CDR3 nucleotides: TGTGCCAGCAGGGAGGGACAGGGGGGTGGCTATGGCTACACCTTC.